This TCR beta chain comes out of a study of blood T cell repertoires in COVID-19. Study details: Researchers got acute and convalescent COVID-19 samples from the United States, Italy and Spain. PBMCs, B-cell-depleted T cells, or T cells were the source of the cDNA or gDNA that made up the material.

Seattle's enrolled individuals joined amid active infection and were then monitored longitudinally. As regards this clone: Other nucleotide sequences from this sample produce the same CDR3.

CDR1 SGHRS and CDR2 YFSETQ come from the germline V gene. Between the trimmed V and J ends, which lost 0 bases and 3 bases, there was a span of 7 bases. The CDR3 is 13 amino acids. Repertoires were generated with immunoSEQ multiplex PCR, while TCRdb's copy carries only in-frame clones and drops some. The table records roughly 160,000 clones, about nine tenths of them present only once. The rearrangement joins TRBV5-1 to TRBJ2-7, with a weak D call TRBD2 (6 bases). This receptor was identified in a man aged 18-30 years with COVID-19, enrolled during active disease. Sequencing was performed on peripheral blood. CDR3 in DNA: TGCGCCAGCAGCTTGGCCGGGAGCTACGAGCAGTACTTC. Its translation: CASSLAGSYEQYF.